These 24 T cell receptor beta chains originate from one sample sequenced in a study of blood T cell repertoires in COVID-19. TCRdb's table, derived via immunoSEQ multiplex PCR, lists solely in-frame clones and lacks some. The sample contains a few hundred thousand clones, roughly 85% of which appear only once. The source material was peripheral blood. The receptors here all came from a woman aged 30 to 39 with active or convalescent COVID-19.

The gene calls are TRBV11-1 and TRBJ1-1, with D perhaps matching TRBD1 (5 bases). Trimming stripped 2 bases from V and 6 bases from J, with 19 bases between. The V gene's germline CDR1 is SGHAT and CDR2 FQDESV (reference sequence). This CDR3 comprises 16 residues. Here the CDR3 reads CASSLRGAGSFPEAFF. For the CDR3, the DNA is TGTGCCAGCAGCTTACGTGGGGCAGGGTCGTTCCCTGAAGCTTTCTTT.

This sequence joins TRBV6-5 and TRBJ1-2; 7 nucleotides match TRBD1. The CDR3 extends over 13 amino acids. The trim removed 7 bases at V and 4 bases at J, leaving 6 bases unmatched. Germline CDR1 MNHEY, CDR2 SVGAGI. CDR3 nucleotides: TGTGCCAGCACCTGGGACAGCGTCTATGGCTACACCTTC. It specifies CASTWDSVYGYTF.

V and J are TRBV7-9 and TRBJ1-5; 8 nucleotides line up with TRBD1. With 3 bases clipped from V and 5 bases from J, the junction kept 3 bases outside the gene matches. This CDR3 region has 14 residues. Looked up from germline, CDR1 is SEHNR and CDR2 is FQNEAQ (reference sequence). Here the CDR3 reads CASSFTGGDQPQHF. The CDR3 DNA reads as TGTGCCAGCAGCTTTACAGGGGGGGATCAGCCCCAGCATTTT.

The chain employs TRBV7-2 and TRBJ1-2; TRBD1 might be the D (6 bases). V lost 4 bases and J lost 2, with 17 bases in between. Germline V gene lookup returns CDR1 SGHTA and CDR2 FQGNSA. The CDR3 is 16 amino acids. In DNA, the CDR3 is TGTGCCAGCAGCTCGAGTCAGGGGTCATGGAACTATGGCTACACCTTC. It specifies CASSSSQGSWNYGYTF.

The rearrangement links TRBV6-5 to TRBJ1-5; 7 nucleotides align to TRBD1. Germline V CDR1 and CDR2: MNHEY, SVGAGI. Germline trimming cut 4 bases from V and 7 bases from J; bases unmatched to any gene: 7. The CDR3 is 14 amino acids. DNA of the CDR3: TGTGCCAGCAGTTCCCTGACAGGGAGCCAGCCCCAGCATTTT. Its protein product is CASSSLTGSQPQHF.

The DNA for the CDR3 is TGTGCCAGCAGCGTTGGGGATGGGGGGAGGACTGAAGCTTTCTTT. It encodes CASSVGDGGRTEAFF. The chain has TRBV9 and TRBJ1-1; TRBD1 is a possible D gene (5 bases). Trimming took 2 bases from V and 5 from J, leaving 16 bases between them. This CDR3 comprises 15 residues. CDR1 is SGDLS, CDR2 YYNGEE, per germline.

V and J are TRBV6-4 and TRBJ2-3; 9 nucleotides match TRBD2. V dropped 0 bases and J dropped 5; count of bases not matched to a gene: 0. Germline CDR1 and CDR2: MRHNA and SNTAGT. The CDR3 totals 14 residues. CDR3: CASSDSSGGDTQYF. CDR3 DNA: TGTGCCAGCAGTGACTCTAGCGGGGGAGATACGCAGTATTTT.

This clone was picked up a small number of times. This rearrangement joins TRBV24-1 to TRBJ2-2, with D hard to call. This CDR3 has 14 residues. V lost 4 bases and J lost 1, with 6 bases in between. Germline V lookup: CDR1 KGHDR, CDR2 SFDVKD. This chain's CDR3 is CATSDAQNTGELFF. The CDR3 DNA reads TGTGCCACCAGTGACGCACAGAACACCGGGGAGCTGTTTTTT.

This chain joins TRBV9 and TRBJ2-1, with D tentatively TRBD1 (5 bases). The CDR3 is made up of 14 amino acids. The germline V gene encodes CDR1 SGDLS and CDR2 YYNGEE. Between the trimmed V and J ends, which lost 2 bases and 5 bases, there was a span of 11 bases. CDR3 nucleotides: TGTGCCAGCAGCGTCGTGGACACCAACAATGAGCAGTTCTTC. It codes for CASSVVDTNNEQFF.

The chain employs TRBV6-2 or TRBV6-3 and TRBJ2-1; 9 bases are a match to TRBD2. This CDR3 comprises 17 residues. V gave up 0 bases and J gave up 7 bases; unmatched junction bases: 10. Germline V gives CDR1 MNHEY, CDR2 SVGEGT. The DNA of the CDR3 is TGTGCCAGCAGTTACTCGAGCCCGGGACTAGCCGGAAATGAGCAGTTCTTC. This sequence encodes CASSYSSPGLAGNEQFF.

This sequence joins TRBV20-1 and TRBJ1-5; 10 positions agree with TRBD1. This CDR3 contains 15 residues. CDR1 and CDR2 (germline): DFQATT, SNEGSKA (reference sequence). V was pared by 3 bases and J by 3 bases, with 5 bases of the junction left unmatched. The CDR3 is CSASGQGGDNQPQHF. CDR3 nucleotides: TGCAGTGCTAGTGGACAGGGGGGCGACAATCAGCCCCAGCATTTT.

This clone was seen once. The chain links TRBV2 to TRBJ1-6, with D perhaps matching TRBD1 (6 bases). The CDR3 consists of 15 residues. The V end was cut by 5 bases, the J end by 7 bases, with 15 bases between. In germline, CDR1 is SNHLY, CDR2 FYNNEI. CDR3 in amino acids: CASSRGPGGNSPLHF. In DNA, the CDR3 is TGTGCCAGCAGTAGGGGACCTGGGGGCAATTCACCCCTCCACTTT.

This clone was seen only once. The rearrangement uses TRBV19 and TRBJ2-3; 11 bases align to TRBD2. CDR3 length: 15 amino acids. CDR1 and CDR2 (germline): LNHDA, SQIVND (reference sequence). The V and J ends lost 2 bases and 6 bases, in that order; junction bases with no gene match: 4. In DNA form, the CDR3 reads TGTGCCAGTAGTATACTAGCGGGGGGCCTGGATACGCAGTATTTT. Amino acid sequence: CASSILAGGLDTQYF.

The CDR3 DNA is TGTGCCAGCAGCCCAGGCGGGAGACAGTGGAGGCAGGAGCTGTTTTTT. It yields the protein CASSPGGRQWRQELFF. This chain connects TRBV6-2 or TRBV6-3 to TRBJ2-2; 7 bases agree with TRBD2. The CDR3 covers 16 residues. CDR1 is MNHEY, CDR2 SVGEGT, per germline. The V segment lost 6 bases and the J segment 10 bases; nucleotides outside the gene matches: 17.

This rearrangement joins TRBV28 to TRBJ2-1; possible D gene TRBD1, 5 bases. This CDR3 has 15 residues. Germline CDR1 is MDHEN and CDR2 is SYDVKM. V was cut by 4 bases and J by 0 bases, with 10 bases left in between. CDR3 DNA sequence: TGTGCCAGCAGTTCAGACAGTAGCTCCTACAATGAGCAGTTCTTC. Amino acids: CASSSDSSSYNEQFF.

This chain joins TRBV9 and TRBJ2-5; TRBD1 matches at 7 bases. CDR1 is SGDLS, CDR2 YYNGEE, per germline. J gave up 4 bases and V 3 bases, and 6 bases lay outside the gene matches. CDR3 length equals 14 residues. CDR3 sequence reads: CASSATGYGETQYF. CDR3 DNA: TGTGCCAGCAGCGCGACAGGGTACGGAGAGACCCAGTACTTC.

The chain couples TRBV6-5 to TRBJ2-1, with D possibly matching TRBD1 (5 bases). The germline V gene has CDR1 MNHEY and CDR2 SVGAGI. Trimming removed 7 bases from V and 2 bases from J, with 15 bases in between. The CDR3 spans 15 residues. Written as DNA, the CDR3 is TGTGCCAGCAAACAGGACCAGACTGCCTACAATGAGCAGTTCTTC. Its translation is CASKQDQTAYNEQFF.

This chain links TRBV28 with TRBJ1-2, with a weak D call TRBD1 (5 bases). Trimming shortened V by 6 bases and J by 7 bases, and 21 bases separated the two germline ends. Per germline, CDR1 MDHEN and CDR2 SYDVKM. The CDR3 length is 15 residues. The CDR3 spells CASSPPGQVRSGYTF. The CDR3 DNA sequence: TGTGCCAGCAGCCCGCCCGGACAAGTGCGAAGTGGCTACACCTTC.

The chain uses TRBV28 and TRBJ2-1, with TRBD2 matching over 9 bases. Losses at the gene ends were 3 bases for V and 0 bases for J; bases not matched to a gene: 9. Germline V gene lookup returns CDR1 MDHEN and CDR2 SYDVKM. CDR3 length: 18 residues. The CDR3 spells CASSFPSGDESSYNEQFF. The DNA of the CDR3 is TGTGCCAGCAGTTTTCCTAGCGGGGACGAAAGCTCCTACAATGAGCAGTTCTTC. The variable domain in full, completed from reference TRBV28 and TRBJ2-1, reads DVKVTQSSRYLVKRTGEKVFLECVQDMDHENMFWYRQDPGLGLRLIYFSYDVKMKEKGDIPEGYSVSREKKERFSLILESASTNQTSMYLCASSFPSGDESSYNEQFFGPGTRLTVL.

The chain has TRBV28 and TRBJ2-6; TRBD1 might be the D (6 bases). The CDR3 spans 15 residues. Looked up from germline, CDR1 is MDHEN and CDR2 is SYDVKM. The V and J ends lost 5 bases and 4 bases respectively, with 12 bases between them. CDR3 bases: TGTGCCAGCAGTCTCGCAGGGGCCGGGGCCAACGTCCTGACTTTC. Translated, it gives CASSLAGAGANVLTF. Looking up the rest from reference TRBV28 and TRBJ2-6 gives the full variable domain: DVKVTQSSRYLVKRTGEKVFLECVQDMDHENMFWYRQDPGLGLRLIYFSYDVKMKEKGDIPEGYSVSREKKERFSLILESASTNQTSMYLCASSLAGAGANVLTFGAGSRLTVL.

The chain uses TRBV7-9 and TRBJ2-7; the D gene is possibly TRBD1 (5 bases). Germline CDR1 SEHNR, CDR2 FQNEAQ (reference sequence). CDR3 size: 15 residues. V was clipped by 3 bases and J by 1 base, with 13 bases between them. DNA for the CDR3: TGTGCCAGCAGCTTGGAAGGGGCCGTTTCCTACGAGCAGTACTTC. Amino acid sequence: CASSLEGAVSYEQYF.

This clone was counted only a few times. The V gene is TRBV27, the J gene TRBJ1-1, with 10 bases fitting TRBD1. V lost 4 bases to trimming and J lost 4 bases; unmatched junction nucleotides: 6. Germline CDR1 is MNHEY and CDR2 is SMNVEV (reference sequence). This CDR3 is built from 15 residues. The CDR3 coding sequence is TGTGCCAGCAGTTCGACAGGGGGCGCAGGCACTGAAGCTTTCTTT. Translated, it gives CASSSTGGAGTEAFF.

The V and J genes are TRBV28 and TRBJ2-7; TRBD2 aligns across 7 bases. The trim removed 6 bases at V and 2 bases at J, leaving 4 bases unmatched. Looked up from germline, CDR1 is MDHEN and CDR2 is SYDVKM. The CDR3 has 13 residues. CDR3 in DNA: TGTGCCAGCAGAGACAGCGGGACCTACGAGCAGTACTTC. Amino acids: CASRDSGTYEQYF.

The chain is built from TRBV9 and TRBJ1-1, with D possibly being TRBD1 (5 bases). This CDR3 comprises 16 residues. V dropped 3 bases and J dropped 3 bases, with 18 bases sitting between them. Germline V CDR1 and CDR2: SGDLS, YYNGEE. In DNA form, the CDR3 reads TGTGCCAGCAGCGCACACCCAGGGAAAGGGGACACTGAAGCTTTCTTT. The encoded protein is CASSAHPGKGDTEAFF.